The 24 T cell receptor beta chains given below trace back to one sample, sequenced in a study of early T cells in non-severe SARS-CoV-2 infection. TCRdb analysed the 5' RACE reads with MiXCR anew, one entry per CDR3 protein. The data hold tens of thousands of distinct CDR3 sequences, with around 14% observed a single time. Input material: whole blood. The receptors derive from an adult who was a healthcare worker with PCR-confirmed SARS-CoV-2 infection or an uninfected control (not recorded which).

This clonotype was found many times. The V gene is TRBV6-1, the J gene TRBJ2-2; the D gene is possibly TRBD2 (6 bases). The CDR3 spans 17 residues. From germline, CDR1 is MNHNS and CDR2 SASEGT. V gave up 6 bases and J gave up 0 bases, with 17 bases separating them. The CDR3 nucleotides read TGTGCCAGCAGCACTTCAGCGGGCCCCTCGAACACCGGGGAGCTGTTTTTT. Translation gives CASSTSAGPSNTGELFF.

The CDR3 coding sequence is TGTGCCAGCAGTGTAAGCGGGATTAGCACAGATACGCAGTATTTT. Translated, it gives CASSVSGISTDTQYF. V and J are TRBV6-4 and TRBJ2-3, with 7 positions matching TRBD2. The ends lost 4 bases at V and 0 bases at J; junction bases unmatched: 4. CDR3 size: 15 residues. CDR1 is MRHNA, CDR2 SNTAGT, per germline.

This clonotype was counted many times. This chain joins TRBV14 and TRBJ1-2; no definite D call. This CDR3 comprises 15 residues. Trimming pared 0 bases from V and 4 bases from J, leaving 12 bases between. Germline V gives CDR1 SGHDN, CDR2 FVKESK. The CDR3 DNA is TGTGCCAGCAGCCAAGATCGCGGCAGACCCTATGGCTACACCTTC. Protein: CASSQDRGRPYGYTF.

This clonotype came up a few times. This chain joins TRBV20-1 and TRBJ1-2, with a possible D match to TRBD1 (5 bases). The V gene's germline CDR1 is DFQATT and CDR2 SNEGSKA (reference sequence). The CDR3 extends over 11 amino acids. V lost 8 bases and J lost 4, with 11 bases in between. This CDR3 is CSRRDVYGYTF. The CDR3 DNA reads as TGCAGTCGTAGGGACGTCTATGGCTACACCTTC.

This chain joins TRBV28 and TRBJ2-2; no reliable D call. V was shortened by 7 bases and J by 3 bases, with 6 bases between the two germline ends. Germline values: CDR1 MDHEN, CDR2 SYDVKM. The CDR3 covers 12 residues. Here the CDR3 reads CASKWDTGELFF. Here the CDR3 DNA reads TGTGCCAGCAAGTGGGACACCGGGGAGCTGTTTTTT.

Ten or more counts support this clonotype. The gene calls are TRBV19 and TRBJ2-1, with D hard to call. Trimming stripped 6 bases from V and 7 bases from J, with 13 bases between. The CDR3 is made up of 13 amino acids. In germline, CDR1 is LNHDA, CDR2 SQIVND (reference sequence). The CDR3 sequence is CASREWGVNEQFF. CDR3 nucleotides: TGTGCCAGTAGGGAGTGGGGTGTTAATGAGCAGTTCTTC.

This sequence joins TRBV20-1 and TRBJ2-7, with 9 bases aligning to TRBD1. This CDR3 region has 14 residues. J was trimmed by 3 bases and V by 4 bases; bases with no gene match: 7. Germline V gene sequence: CDR1 DFQATT, CDR2 SNEGSKA (reference sequence). The DNA for the CDR3 is TGCAGTGCTAAGGCCGGGACAGGGCTCTACGAGCAGTACTTC. This gives the protein CSAKAGTGLYEQYF.

Many counts were recorded for this clonotype. This rearrangement joins TRBV7-2 to TRBJ1-6; 7 bases match TRBD1. Germline V CDR1 and CDR2: SGHTA, FQGNSA. J lost 7 bases, V lost 3 bases, and 3 bases had no gene match. The length of the CDR3 is 14 residues. For the CDR3, the DNA is TGTGCCAGCAGCTTGGGACAGCAAAATTCACCCCTCCACTTT. Residues: CASSLGQQNSPLHF.

The chain recombines TRBV7-2 with TRBJ2-3; 7 nucleotides line up with TRBD2. CDR3 length: 13 amino acids. The germline V gene has CDR1 SGHTA and CDR2 FQGNSA. J was trimmed by 4 bases and V by 5 bases; bases with no gene match: 3. The CDR3 nucleotides read TGTGCCAGCAGCGGTCGGGGGGCAGATACGCAGTATTTT. Translating gives CASSGRGADTQYF.

CDR3 loop: CASSLKGLAGETNEQFF. The CDR3 DNA reads TGTGCCAGCAGTTTAAAGGGACTAGCGGGAGAAACTAATGAGCAGTTCTTC. The V call is TRBV27, the J call TRBJ2-1; 14 nucleotides agree with TRBD2. Germline V gives CDR1 MNHEY, CDR2 SMNVEV (reference sequence). V was clipped by 2 bases and J by 7 bases; unmatched bases: 7. The CDR3 sequence is 17 residues long.

The chain combines TRBV12-3 or TRBV12-4 with TRBJ2-7; D possibly corresponds to TRBD2 (6 bases). V was clipped by 6 bases and J by 7 bases, with 10 bases between them. This CDR3 comprises 11 residues. This CDR3 reads CASRQSGEQYF. CDR3 DNA sequence: TGTGCCAGCAGGCAAAGCGGGGAGCAGTACTTC.

This clonotype turned up a few times. This chain joins TRBV7-8 and TRBJ2-3, with 9 positions matching TRBD2. This CDR3 contains 17 residues. Unmatched junction bases numbered 9, after V lost 1 base and J lost 4 bases. Germline CDR1 reads SGHVS; CDR2 reads FQNEAQ. The CDR3 sequence: CASSLEYNSGSSDTQYF. In DNA form, the CDR3 reads TGTGCCAGCAGCTTAGAATATAATAGCGGGAGTTCAGATACGCAGTATTTT.

In this sample, this clonotype turned up a few times. The rearrangement links TRBV6-6 to TRBJ2-1; tentatively, D is TRBD2 (7 bases). Trimming pared 6 bases from V and 3 bases from J, leaving 21 bases between. The CDR3 has 17 residues. Germline loops: CDR1 MNHNY, CDR2 SVGAGI (reference sequence). The CDR3 sequence is CASSPGEGRRDYNEQFF. CDR3 sequence (DNA): TGTGCCAGCAGCCCAGGGGAGGGGCGGCGGGACTACAATGAGCAGTTCTTC.

The chain carries TRBV7-9 and TRBJ2-1, with D unclear. There are 12 residues in the CDR3. Germline V lookup: CDR1 SEHNR, CDR2 FQNEAQ (reference sequence). V lost 3 bases to trimming and J lost 5 bases, with 5 bases between them. The CDR3 is CASSFPDNEQFF. In DNA form, the CDR3 reads TGTGCCAGCAGCTTTCCTGACAATGAGCAGTTCTTC.

The chain uses TRBV29-1 and TRBJ2-7; TRBD1 matches 9 bases. V lost 7 bases and J lost 0; bases outside the gene matches: 7. The CDR3 runs to 14 residues. Germline V lookup: CDR1 SQVTM, CDR2 ANQGSEA. The CDR3 DNA reads TGCAGCGCTACCGGGACAGGGAGCTCCTACGAGCAGTACTTC. This encodes CSATGTGSSYEQYF.

The rearrangement links TRBV12-3 or TRBV12-4 to TRBJ1-1; D unresolved. V lost 1 base, J lost 8 bases, and 8 bases lay in between. There are 12 residues in the CDR3. This chain's CDR3 is CASSLGGVEAFF. The CDR3 DNA follows: TGTGCCAGCAGTTTAGGTGGGGTCGAAGCTTTCTTT.

This clonotype has only a few counts. The rearrangement uses TRBV28 and TRBJ2-7; possible D gene TRBD1, 5 bases. CDR3 length: 14 amino acids. CDR1 MDHEN and CDR2 SYDVKM come from the germline V gene. The ends were cut back, 3 bases at V and 0 bases at J, with 9 bases in the middle. The CDR3 spells CASSLAGLSYEQYF. DNA of the CDR3: TGTGCCAGCAGTTTGGCAGGGCTCTCCTACGAGCAGTACTTC.

There are a few counts of this clonotype. The J gene is TRBJ1-1, the V gene TRBV11-2; no reliable D call. CDR1 SGHAT and CDR2 FQNNGV come from the germline V gene. The CDR3 length is 12 residues. The ends were cut back, 4 bases at V and 9 bases at J, with 12 bases in the middle. Here the CDR3 reads CASSSPLGKAFF. The CDR3 nucleotides are TGTGCCAGCAGCTCCCCCCTAGGGAAAGCTTTCTTT.

This clonotype was observed a few times. The chain uses TRBV10-1 and TRBJ2-3; D gene uncertain. V shed 9 bases and J shed 6 bases, with 10 bases lying between them. Germline V gives CDR1 WNHNN, CDR2 SYGVQD (reference sequence). The CDR3 is made up of 11 amino acids. As DNA, the CDR3 is TGCGCCAGTGCGGCCCGGGATACGCAGTATTTT. Protein sequence: CASAARDTQYF.

This clonotype was seen a handful of times. The CDR3: CSACTRGPSSYEQYF. Here the CDR3 DNA reads TGCAGTGCCTGTACTCGCGGGCCCAGCTCCTACGAGCAGTACTTC. The chain recombines TRBV20-1 with TRBJ2-7; a weak D match, TRBD2 (5 bases). The CDR3 sequence is 15 residues long. The V gene lost 6 bases and the J gene lost 0 bases, with 18 bases spanning the gap. CDR1 DFQATT and CDR2 SNEGSKA come from the germline V gene (reference sequence).

J is TRBJ2-7 and V is TRBV2; D might be TRBD1 (6 bases). Trimming shortened V by 4 bases and J by 0 bases, and 16 bases separated the two germline ends. From germline, CDR1 is SNHLY and CDR2 FYNNEI. This CDR3 spans 16 amino acids. Here the CDR3 reads CASSGPDRTLSYEQYF. The CDR3 DNA follows: TGTGCCAGCAGTGGCCCAGACAGGACCCTCTCCTACGAGCAGTACTTC.

This clonotype was counted a few times. CDR3 protein: CASSLGDQQFF. The CDR3 DNA sequence: TGTGCCAGCAGCCTGGGGGACCAGCAGTTCTTC. This chain links TRBV28 with TRBJ2-1; tentatively, D is TRBD1 or TRBD2 (5 bases each). Germline-derived CDR1 and CDR2 are MDHEN and SYDVKM. The ends were cut back, 6 bases at V and 11 bases at J, with 11 bases in the middle. The CDR3 loop spans 11 amino acids.

This clonotype was seen only a few times. The gene calls are TRBV29-1 and TRBJ2-1; no definite D call. Germline V lookup: CDR1 SQVTM, CDR2 ANQGSEA. Trimming stripped 3 bases from V and 0 bases from J, with 12 bases between. The CDR3 loop spans 15 amino acids. CDR3 DNA sequence: TGCAGCGTTGACGAGTACCTGAGCTCCTACAATGAGCAGTTCTTC. Translated: CSVDEYLSSYNEQFF.

This clonotype was seen a few times. The chain uses TRBV30 and TRBJ1-2, with 10 positions matching TRBD1. V was pared by 2 bases and J by 2 bases, with 5 bases of the junction left unmatched. The CDR3 has 15 residues. Germline lookup yields CDR1 GTSNPN and CDR2 SVGIG (reference sequence). The CDR3 is CAWSKTGGGNYGYTF. CDR3 nucleotides: TGTGCCTGGAGTAAGACAGGGGGCGGCAACTATGGCTACACCTTC.